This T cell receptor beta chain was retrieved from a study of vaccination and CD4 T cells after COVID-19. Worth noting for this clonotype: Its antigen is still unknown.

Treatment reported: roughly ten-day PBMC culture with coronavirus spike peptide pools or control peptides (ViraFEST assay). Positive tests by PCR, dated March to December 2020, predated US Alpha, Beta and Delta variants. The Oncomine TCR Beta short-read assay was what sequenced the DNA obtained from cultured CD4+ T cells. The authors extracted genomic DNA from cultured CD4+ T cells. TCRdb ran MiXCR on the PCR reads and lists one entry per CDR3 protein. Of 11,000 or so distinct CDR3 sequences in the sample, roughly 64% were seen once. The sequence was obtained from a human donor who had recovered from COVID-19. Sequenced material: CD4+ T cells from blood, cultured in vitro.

In DNA, the CDR3 is TGTGCCAGCAGTTACTCGCAAACGACGGAGACCCAGTACTTC. Translating gives CASSYSQTTETQYF. The chain recombines TRBV6-5 with TRBJ2-5; D gene ambiguous. CDR1 MNHEY and CDR2 SVGAGI come from the germline V gene. The CDR3 is 14 residues long. Trimming pared 0 bases from V and 5 bases from J, leaving 10 bases between.